These 18 T cell receptor beta chains came from one sample sequenced in a study of shared clonotypes between healthy human individuals. Clones were sequenced by immunoSEQ multiplex PCR, and TCRdb holds only the in-frame ones, with some missing. This table has approximately 500,000 clones, approximately 82% appearing once. Sequencing used PBMCs. The receptors shown here come from a woman aged 40 to 50 in good health. Some clones in this sample may be carry-over from other donors' samples.

This chain joins TRBV7-9 and TRBJ1-5; 7 positions agree with TRBD1. This CDR3 is built from 14 residues. Per the germline V gene, CDR1 is SEHNR and CDR2 is FQNEAQ (reference sequence). J gave up 4 bases and V 3 bases, and 3 bases lay outside the gene matches. The CDR3 DNA reads TGTGCCAGCAGCTTGACAGGGAAAAATCAGCCCCAGCATTTT. The encoded protein is CASSLTGKNQPQHF.

Notes on this clone: This sample includes further DNA sequences coding for the same CDR3. The rearrangement uses TRBV30 and TRBJ2-3; D gene uncertain. CDR3 length: 12 amino acids. Germline lookup yields CDR1 GTSNPN and CDR2 SVGIG (reference sequence). Trimming stripped 0 bases from V and 5 bases from J, with 6 bases between. The CDR3 bases are TGTGCCTGGAGTGTACAGCTAGATACGCAGTATTTT. Translating gives CAWSVQLDTQYF. The full variable domain, rest sourced from reference TRBV30 and TRBJ2-3, is SQTIHQWPATLVQPVGSPLSLECTVEGTSNPNLYWYRQAAGRGLQLLFYSVGIGQISSEVPQNLSASRPQDRQFILSSKKLLLSDSGFYLCAWSVQLDTQYFGPGTRLTVL.

The chain uses TRBV28 and TRBJ1-2, with TRBD1 identical over 7 bases. V lost 5 bases, J lost 2 bases, and 5 bases stayed unmatched. The CDR3 is 14 amino acids. Germline CDR1 is MDHEN and CDR2 is SYDVKM. The CDR3 DNA reads as TGTGCCAGCAGTACTCCGGGACAGAACTATGGCTACACCTTC. It yields the protein CASSTPGQNYGYTF.

The chain recombines TRBV6-1 with TRBJ2-2; D is perhaps TRBD2 (5 bases). Germline V lookup: CDR1 MNHNS, CDR2 SASEGT. Trimming stripped 3 bases from V and 3 bases from J, with 5 bases between. The CDR3 extends over 13 amino acids. The CDR3 is CASSERDTGELFF. The CDR3 DNA reads as TGTGCCAGCAGTGAGCGGGACACCGGGGAGCTGTTTTTT.

The chain employs TRBV5-4 and TRBJ1-1, with D possibly being TRBD1 (5 bases). This CDR3 is 18 amino acids long. Looked up from germline, CDR1 is SGHNT and CDR2 is YYREEE (reference sequence). The germline V and J ends were trimmed by 0 bases and 6 bases, with 24 bases remaining between them. The CDR3 sequence: CASSLAYSWGGSNAEAFF. The CDR3 bases are TGTGCCAGCAGCTTGGCCTATTCCTGGGGGGGTAGTAATGCTGAAGCTTTCTTT.

The gene calls are TRBV5-1 and TRBJ1-2; D call uncertain. Germline-derived CDR1 and CDR2 are SGHRS and YFSETQ. Between the trimmed V and J ends, which lost 4 bases and 0 bases, there was a span of 10 bases. The CDR3 runs 14 residues. The CDR3 protein is CASSPQSTNYGYTF. The CDR3 nucleotides are TGCGCCAGCAGCCCCCAGTCTACTAACTATGGCTACACCTTC.

The chain is built from TRBV25-1 and TRBJ1-2, with 10 bases that match TRBD1. This CDR3 is built from 16 residues. CDR1 and CDR2 from the germline V gene are MGHDK and SYGVNS. After removal of 0 bases from V and 6 bases from J, the junction contained 7 bases not matched to a gene. The CDR3 DNA reads as TGTGCCAGCAGTGAATACCCTTCGACAGGGGGCCATGGCTACACCTTC. This codes for CASSEYPSTGGHGYTF.

V usage is TRBV5-8 and J usage is TRBJ2-5, with no clear D. Germline V gene sequence: CDR1 SGHTS, CDR2 YDEGEE. The V end lost 2 bases, the J end lost 4 bases, and 15 bases lay between the germline ends. The CDR3 loop spans 15 amino acids. CDR3 sequence reads: CASSFIASQAETQYF. CDR3 nucleotide sequence: TGTGCCAGCAGCTTTATAGCCTCGCAAGCAGAGACCCAGTACTTC.

This rearrangement joins TRBV6-1 to TRBJ2-5; D unclear. Germline V gene lookup returns CDR1 MNHNS and CDR2 SASEGT. Trimming left V 2 bases short and J 0 bases short, with 10 bases between. The CDR3 is 15 residues long. This CDR3 reads CASSERETYQETQYF. The CDR3 DNA reads TGTGCCAGCAGTGAAAGGGAAACCTACCAAGAGACCCAGTACTTC.

V gene TRBV19 combines with J gene TRBJ2-1; D assignment may be TRBD1 or TRBD2 (5 bases each). The CDR3 is 18 amino acids. Trimming stripped 1 base from V and 0 bases from J, with 16 bases between. The germline CDR1 and CDR2 sequences are LNHDA and SQIVND (reference sequence). CDR3 sequence reads: CASSIASVGESSYNEQFF. The CDR3 bases are TGTGCCAGTAGTATAGCCTCCGTGGGGGAGAGCTCCTACAATGAGCAGTTCTTC.

V usage is TRBV19 and J usage is TRBJ1-3; TRBD1 agrees at 8 bases. Germline V gene data show CDR1 as LNHDA and CDR2 as SQIVND (reference sequence). The trim removed 4 bases at V and 5 bases at J, leaving 10 bases unmatched. This CDR3 contains 16 residues. The CDR3 coding sequence is TGTGCCAGTAGTACGCTCCAGGGGGCGCGCAGAAACACCATATATTTT. Translated: CASSTLQGARRNTIYF.

This chain links TRBV10-3 with TRBJ2-7; a weak D match, TRBD1 (5 bases). The V gene lost 2 bases and the J gene lost 3 bases, with 8 bases spanning the gap. The germline V gene has CDR1 ENHRY and CDR2 SYGVKD. CDR3 size: 13 residues. The CDR3 region has the DNA TGTGCCATCAGTGAGGGGGCCAACTACGAGCAGTACTTC. This translates into CAISEGANYEQYF.

There are a few counts of this clone. The chain uses TRBV18 and TRBJ1-1; 7 bases agree with TRBD1. Losses at the gene ends were 2 bases for V and 0 bases for J; bases not matched to a gene: 3. This CDR3 spans 15 amino acids. CDR1 KGHSH and CDR2 LQKENI come from the germline V gene. For the CDR3, the DNA is TGTGCCAGCTCACCAAGCACAGGGGTGAACACTGAAGCTTTCTTT. It specifies CASSPSTGVNTEAFF.

The CDR3 spells CASSLNQRYEQYF. DNA for the CDR3: TGTGCCAGCAGCTTGAACCAGAGATACGAGCAGTACTTC. The chain links TRBV5-6 to TRBJ2-7; D unclear. This CDR3 comprises 13 residues. In germline, CDR1 is SGHDT, CDR2 YYEEEE. Trimming removed 1 base from V and 4 bases from J, with 9 bases in between.

This chain joins TRBV28 and TRBJ2-7; TRBD2 matches 7 bases. With 3 bases clipped from V and 0 bases from J, the junction kept 5 bases outside the gene matches. The CDR3 totals 15 residues. CDR1 MDHEN and CDR2 SYDVKM come from the germline V gene. In DNA, the CDR3 is TGTGCCAGCAGTTTCCCCGGGACTAACTCCTACGAGCAGTACTTC. Protein product: CASSFPGTNSYEQYF.

The chain uses TRBV18 and TRBJ1-6, with TRBD1 as a possible D gene (5 bases). This CDR3 is 15 amino acids long. Trimming cost V 2 bases and J 7 bases, with 12 bases left between them. The germline V gene has CDR1 KGHSH and CDR2 LQKENI. The chain's CDR3 is CASSPVGVRNSPLHF. The CDR3 DNA reads TGTGCCAGCTCACCAGTGGGGGTAAGGAATTCACCCCTCCACTTT.

The genes are TRBV6-5 and TRBJ1-5; D gene uncertain. CDR1 and CDR2 from the germline V gene are MNHEY and SVGAGI. Trimming removed 6 bases at V and 4 bases at J, with 10 bases between. The CDR3 has 13 residues. The CDR3 sequence: CASRPGMNQPQHF. DNA for the CDR3: TGTGCCAGCAGGCCCGGGATGAATCAGCCCCAGCATTTT.

The chain links TRBV7-2 to TRBJ2-5, with 7 bases fitting TRBD2. The J call may be wrong; the DNA end is better matched by TRBJ2-7. The CDR3 length is 15 residues. Looked up from germline, CDR1 is SGHTA and CDR2 is FQGNSA. This CDR3 is CASKSALAANYEQYF. The CDR3 nucleotides are TGTGCCAGCAAAAGCGCCCTAGCGGCAAATTACGAGCAGTACTTC.